This T cell receptor (beta chain) came from a study of cytomegalovirus exposure and HLA in healthy donors. General study findings and limits: Presence/absence analyses took donor sequencing depth as roughly uniform.

The CDR3 covers 14 residues. CDR1 is MDHEN and CDR2 is SYDVKM in the germline V gene. V lost 5 bases to trimming and J lost 2 bases, with 12 bases between them. As regards this clone: Its antigen is undetermined.

The PCR employed 60 Vbeta primers together with 13 Jbeta primers. The repertoire was sequenced with immunoSEQ multiplex PCR; TCRdb's copy has only in-frame clones and lacks some. The sample shows fewer than 200,000 clones, about four fifths of them seen only once. The V and J genes are TRBV28 and TRBJ1-2; maybe TRBD1 (6 bases). Sequencing was carried out using PBMCs. The source of this sequence is a female donor in good health and CMV-seronegative. CDR3 residues: CASSRLRGNYGYTF. The CDR3 DNA reads TGTGCCAGCAGTCGATTGAGGGGGAACTATGGCTACACCTTC.